The entry below describes one TCR beta chain. Using immunoSEQ multiplex PCR, the repertoire was profiled, and TCRdb retains in-frame clones only, with some absent. Found here are tens of thousands of clones, roughly 94% of them singletons; the top ten hold 0.55% to 0.75%. The record originates from a study of T cell changes during pregnancy in multiple sclerosis. The starting material was CD4+ T cells from peripheral blood mononuclear cells, obtained in the second trimester of pregnancy. This sequence was found in a female donor with multiple sclerosis, enrolled in a pregnancy study.

CDR3 protein: CASSDDTGGRETQYF. The CDR3 bases are TGTGCCAGCAGCGATGATACAGGGGGCCGGGAGACCCAGTACTTC. The J gene is TRBJ2-5, the V gene TRBV7-7; TRBD1 matches at 9 bases. The CDR3 consists of 15 residues. V was pared by 5 bases and J by 5 bases, with 9 bases of the junction left unmatched. The germline V gene encodes CDR1 SSHAT and CDR2 FNYEAQ (reference sequence).